This T cell receptor (beta chain) is from a study of T cell changes during pregnancy in multiple sclerosis (dated by TCRdb to the late 2010s). Describing the broader study: Changes in the T cell repertoire over the course of pregnancy were examined in this study in women with multiple sclerosis.

To note about this clone: This clone's antigen is unknown. Qualities for individual bases were not recorded, and no much larger clone is one base off.

The germline V gene encodes CDR1 SGHVS and CDR2 FQNEAQ. From the cysteine through the phenylalanine, the CDR3 covers 16 amino acids. The entry retains the CDR3 DNA only, 48 bases that are in frame from base 1. The V end gives up 4 bases and the J end 8 bases, leaving 8 bases in the junction not matched to a gene. Library construction relied on the immunoSEQ multiplex PCR assay. Sourced from immuneACCESS, this table was stored by TCRdb with only in-frame sequences that have V and J called. A share of the clones is absent; for the studies checked, an unresolved V gene accounts for under half, and the remainder has no known explanation. Across this sample there are 75,000 to 95,000 clones, with around 93% seen only once. The ten largest clones capture around 2.3% of the sample.

Sequenced material: peripheral blood, taken in the second trimester of pregnancy. The sequence joins TRBV7-8 to TRBJ2-1; TRBD2 lines up with 13 middle nucleotides. This clonotype was sampled from a female donor with multiple sclerosis, enrolled in a pregnancy study. Here is the DNA: TGTGCCAGCAGCTGGCGACTAGCGGGGGGTGTGGATGAGCAGTTCTTC. This gives the protein CASSWRLAGGVDEQFF.